These 3 T cell receptor beta chains share one sample of origin, sequenced in a study of early T cells in non-severe SARS-CoV-2 infection. TCRdb used MiXCR to reprocess the 5' RACE reads, holding one entry per CDR3 protein. Altogether some 71,000 distinct CDR3 sequences are present, roughly 12% being singletons, with the ten largest covering roughly 7%. Sequencing was carried out using whole blood. These TCRs come from an adult who was a healthcare worker with PCR-confirmed SARS-CoV-2 infection or an uninfected control (not recorded which).

The table lists this clonotype with many counts. The V gene is TRBV5-1, the J gene TRBJ1-6; no clear D. Germline V gene sequence: CDR1 SGHRS, CDR2 YFSETQ. V was clipped by 2 bases and J by 8 bases, with 8 bases between them. This CDR3 region has 13 residues. CDR3: CASSFGRDSPLHF. DNA of the CDR3: TGCGCCAGCAGCTTTGGAAGAGATTCACCCCTCCACTTT.

This clonotype was detected a few times. The V call is TRBV30, the J call TRBJ2-7, with D possibly being TRBD1 (6 bases). The germline V gene has CDR1 GTSNPN and CDR2 SVGIG (reference sequence). CDR3 length equals 14 residues. Trimming left V 5 bases short and J 0 bases short, with 14 bases between. The CDR3 region has the DNA TGTGCCTGGGAACAGGGCCCCTTCTCCTACGAGCAGTACTTC. Protein: CAWEQGPFSYEQYF.

This clonotype has a handful of counts. V and J are TRBV11-2 and TRBJ2-1; 9 nucleotides align to TRBD2. This CDR3 region has 16 residues. J was trimmed by 3 bases and V by 5 bases; bases with no gene match: 8. Germline CDR1 is SGHAT and CDR2 is FQNNGV. This chain's CDR3 is CASSRISGRGYNEQFF. The CDR3 DNA reads TGTGCCAGCAGCCGTATTAGCGGGAGAGGCTACAATGAGCAGTTCTTC. The full variable domain, in which reference TRBV11-2 and TRBJ2-1 provide the parts outside the CDR3, is EAGVAQSPRYKIIEKRQSVAFWCNPISGHATLYWYQQILGQGPKLLIQFQNNGVVDDSQLPKDRFSAERLKGVDSTLKIQPAKLEDSAVYLCASSRISGRGYNEQFFGPGTRLTVL.